This TCR beta chain was recovered during a study of T cells in Graves' hyperthyroidism and ophthalmopathy. Germline CDR1 reads MDHEN; CDR2 reads SYDVKM. V lost 4 bases and J lost 2, with 18 bases in between. The CDR3 has 16 residues. Amplified TCR beta CDR3 regions derived from RNA transcripts. First-round RT-PCR with HTBI primers amplified the TCR CDR3 region. Via MiXCR, TCRdb re-called the multiplex PCR reads, giving one row per CDR3 protein. Of 300,000 to 500,000 distinct CDR3 sequences in the sample, 11% to 15% are singletons; the top ten hold around 28%. This clonotype was observed at least ten times. As yet, its antigen is unknown. The study, taken as a whole, reports: Blood shared most expanded thyroid clonotypes above 0.001.

Under 3 months was the duration of disease in ophthalmopathy patients, who also had a Clinical Activity Score of at least 3 and a NOSPECS grade of at least 4. Uncontrolled infection, other autoimmune disease, pregnancy or lactation barred patients from enrollment. Fresh peripheral blood, 7.5 to 10 ml, yielded the PBMCs. The receptor's source is a man aged 45-65 years with Graves' ophthalmopathy. The J gene is TRBJ2-7, the V gene TRBV28, with D perhaps TRBD1 or TRBD2 (5 bases each). The sequencing input was blood. CDR3 coding DNA: TGTGCCAGCAGTTCGCCATTCGACAGAGGGACCTACGAGCAGTACTTC. Protein: CASSSPFDRGTYEQYF.